This T cell receptor beta chain was recovered during a study of regulatory T cells in long-lasting Graves disease. Overall study results and limits: The TCR repertoire of persistent Graves' patients was less diverse than that of newly diagnosed ones.

In this sample, this clonotype turned up a few times. Its antigen remains unknown. Construction of the TCR beta libraries employed iRepertoire HTBI primers in conjunction with Arm-PCR of CDR3 regions. TCRdb processed the multiplex PCR reads anew with MiXCR; each CDR3 protein has one entry. The sample consists of 600,000 to 850,000 distinct CDR3 sequences, about 32% of them appearing once. The germline CDR1 and CDR2 sequences are LGHDT and YNNKEL (reference sequence). The CDR3 contains 15 residues. V gave up 3 bases and J gave up 5 bases, with 16 bases separating them. Documented time point: persistent/refractory GD, antithyroid drugs over 5 years with positive TRAb. Preparation of the TCR library used RNA extracted from PBMCs. The authors diagnosed Graves' disease using American Thyroid Association guidelines.

The specimen was peripheral blood mononuclear cells (PBMCs), collected when the disease was refractory, from a patient treated with antithyroid drugs. The gene calls are TRBV3-1 and TRBJ2-5, with a possible D match to TRBD2 (6 bases). This clonotype was obtained from a female donor with Graves disease. CDR3 residues: CASSQRSGFLETQYF. As DNA, the CDR3 is TGTGCCAGCAGCCAGCGGAGCGGGTTCCTGGAGACCCAGTACTTC.